The 10 T cell receptor beta chains reported below all come from one sample, sequenced in a study of blood T cell repertoires in COVID-19. The repertoire was sequenced with immunoSEQ multiplex PCR; TCRdb's copy has only in-frame clones and lacks some. The repertoire includes roughly 280,000 clones, approximately 92% of them detected once, and 2% to 3% sits in the top ten. The sequenced sample was PBMCs or T cells enriched from blood (not recorded which). Receptor source: a young woman who had recovered from COVID-19.

This clone was detected a few times. The chain carries TRBV6-1 and TRBJ2-1, with 9 positions matching TRBD2. The germline gives CDR1 MNHNS, CDR2 SASEGT. CDR3 length: 17 residues. The trim removed 3 bases at V and 1 base at J, leaving 7 bases unmatched. DNA of the CDR3: TGTGCCAGCAGTGATCCTAGCGGGGCGAGATCCTACAATGAGCAGTTCTTC. It codes for CASSDPSGARSYNEQFF.

The CDR3 coding sequence is TGTGCCAGCAGCCAGGACAGGGCATATTCCGGGGAGCTGTTTTTT. Its protein is CASSQDRAYSGELFF. The V gene is TRBV5-4, the J gene TRBJ2-2, with 8 nucleotides matching TRBD1. V trimming: 4 bases; J trimming: 6 bases; junction bases outside the gene matches: 8. The CDR3 has 15 amino acids. Germline values: CDR1 SGHNT, CDR2 YYREEE (reference sequence).

The rearrangement links TRBV19 to TRBJ1-5; 10 bases agree with TRBD1. There are 16 residues in the CDR3. Germline CDR1 reads LNHDA; CDR2 reads SQIVND (reference sequence). J lost 6 bases, V lost 6 bases, and 11 bases had no gene match. CDR3 residues: CASSSPDRGRAQPQHF. Here the CDR3 DNA reads TGTGCCAGTAGCTCCCCCGACAGGGGGCGAGCTCAGCCCCAGCATTTT.

The rearrangement uses TRBV7-2 and TRBJ2-7; possibly TRBD2 for D (6 bases). There are 12 residues in the CDR3. Per germline, CDR1 SGHTA and CDR2 FQGNSA. V dropped 5 bases and J dropped 8 bases, with 13 bases sitting between them. The CDR3 DNA is TGTGCCAGCAGCGCCCGGAGGGAGAAGCAGTACTTC. Protein product: CASSARREKQYF.

Here the CDR3 DNA reads TGCGCCAGCAGCTTGGGACTAGCGGCCACGGGTACGCAGTATTTT. Its translation: CASSLGLAATGTQYF. The chain combines TRBV5-1 with TRBJ2-3; 9 nucleotides match TRBD2. CDR3 length equals 15 residues. The trim removed 0 bases at V and 8 bases at J, leaving 7 bases unmatched. CDR1 is SGHRS, CDR2 YFSETQ, per germline. The full variable domain, rest sourced from reference TRBV5-1 and TRBJ2-3, is KAGVTQTPRYLIKTRGQQVTLSCSPISGHRSVSWYQQTPGQGLQFLFEYFSETQRNKGNFPGRFSGRQFSNSRSEMNVSTLELGDSALYLCASSLGLAATGTQYFGPGTRLTVL.

The rearrangement links TRBV7-9 to TRBJ2-7, with D maybe TRBD1 (6 bases). The V end was cut by 4 bases, the J end by 4 bases, with 8 bases between. This CDR3 region has 12 residues. Germline lookup yields CDR1 SEHNR and CDR2 FQNEAQ (reference sequence). As DNA, the CDR3 is TGTGCCAGCAGCTCTGGACAGTACGAGCAGTACTTC. This encodes CASSSGQYEQYF.

V gene TRBV21-1 combines with J gene TRBJ1-4; TRBD1, as called in the table, went unchecked against the DNA. TRBV21-1 is annotated as a pseudogene. There are 15 residues in the CDR3. The CDR3 DNA reads as TGTGCCAGCAGCAAAGCGGACAGAATTAATGAAAAACTGTTTTTT. It is translated as CASSKADRINEKLFF.

This chain links TRBV28 with TRBJ1-2, with D unresolved. The germline V gene encodes CDR1 MDHEN and CDR2 SYDVKM. Trimming removed 6 bases from V and 4 bases from J, with 15 bases in between. This CDR3 region has 14 residues. The CDR3 reads CASSPHGDGYGYTF. Written as DNA, the CDR3 is TGTGCCAGCAGCCCCCATGGAGACGGCTATGGCTACACCTTC.

This rearrangement joins TRBV28 to TRBJ1-5; 7 bases fit TRBD1. V shed 6 bases and J 5 bases; nucleotides not matched to a gene: 10. Germline CDR1 is MDHEN and CDR2 is SYDVKM. The CDR3 extends over 15 amino acids. The CDR3 loop reads CASSPPETGYQPQHF. In DNA, the CDR3 is TGTGCCAGCAGCCCGCCGGAGACAGGGTATCAGCCCCAGCATTTT.

This clone was recorded only once. The chain uses TRBV6-2 or TRBV6-3 and TRBJ1-4; D remains unclear. V gave up 0 bases and J gave up 6 bases, with 17 bases separating them. The CDR3 covers 17 residues. Germline V gene lookup returns CDR1 MNHEY and CDR2 SVGEGT. The CDR3 spells CASSYSLGFGDDEKLFF. CDR3 nucleotide sequence: TGTGCCAGCAGTTACTCCCTCGGGTTCGGCGATGATGAAAAACTGTTTTTT.